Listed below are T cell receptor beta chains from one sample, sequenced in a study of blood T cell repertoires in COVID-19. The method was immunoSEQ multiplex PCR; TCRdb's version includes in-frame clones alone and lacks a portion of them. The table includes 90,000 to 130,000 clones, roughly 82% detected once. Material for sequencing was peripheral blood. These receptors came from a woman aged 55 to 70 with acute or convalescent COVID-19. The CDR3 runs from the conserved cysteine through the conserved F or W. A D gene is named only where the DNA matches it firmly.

CDR3: CAWRRDRGPGGTEAFF
DNA: TGTGCCTGGAGGCGGGACAGGGGCCCCGGGGGGACTGAAGCTTTCTTT
V: TRBV30
J: TRBJ1-1
D: TRBD1

CDR3: CATLRDRGTGTEAFF
DNA: TGTGCCACCCTTCGGGACAGGGGGACGGGGACTGAAGCTTTCTTT
V: TRBV19
J: TRBJ1-1
D: TRBD1

CDR3: CASSPSLAGEGQETQYF
DNA: TGTGCCAGCAGCCCTTCACTAGCGGGGGAAGGGCAAGAGACCCAGTACTTC
V: TRBV5-4
J: TRBJ2-5
D: TRBD2

CDR3: CASSLQGDTEAFF
DNA: TGTGCCAGCAGTCTTCAGGGGGACACTGAAGCTTTCTTT
V: TRBV7-9
J: TRBJ1-1
D: TRBD1

CDR3: CASSPLGGQKAFF
DNA: TGTGCCAGCAGCCCCCTGGGCGGACAGAAGGCTTTCTTT
V: TRBV3-1/TRBV3-2
J: TRBJ1-1
D: -

CDR3: CASRDRGRGDTEAFF
DNA: TGTGCCAGCCGCGACAGGGGGCGCGGGGACACTGAAGCTTTCTTT
V: TRBV28
J: TRBJ1-1
D: TRBD1

CDR3: CASSLGLAGNIQYF
DNA: TGTGCCAGCAGTCTAGGTCTAGCGGGGAACATTCAGTACTTC
V: TRBV6-5
J: TRBJ2-4
D: TRBD2

CDR3: CASSAHPGQQNTEAFF
DNA: TGCGCCAGCAGTGCACATCCGGGACAACAGAACACTGAAGCTTTCTTT
V: TRBV10-2
J: TRBJ1-1
D: -

CDR3: CASSQGAGSYNEQFF
DNA: TGCGCCAGCAGCCAGGGGGCAGGCTCCTACAATGAGCAGTTCTTC
V: TRBV4-1
J: TRBJ2-1
D: -

CDR3: CAFRFAGVGQETQYF
DNA: TGTGCCTTCCGCTTCGCAGGGGTCGGGCAAGAGACCCAGTACTTC
V: TRBV5-4
J: TRBJ2-5
D: -

CDR3: CASSVQLGSSTQYF
DNA: TGCGCCAGCAGTGTACAGCTTGGTTCGTCGACCCAGTACTTC
V: TRBV10-2
J: TRBJ2-5
D: -

CDR3: CASSKGQGHTF
DNA: TGTGCCAGCAGCAAGGGACAGGGTCACACCTTC
V: TRBV11-3
J: TRBJ1-2
D: TRBD1

CDR3: CASSQALAGFNEQFF
DNA: TGCGCCAGCAGCCAAGCCCTAGCGGGATTCAATGAGCAGTTCTTC
V: TRBV4-3
J: TRBJ2-1
D: TRBD2

CDR3: CSVHGQRNTEAFF
DNA: TGCAGCGTTCATGGACAGCGGAACACTGAAGCTTTCTTT
V: TRBV29-1
J: TRBJ1-1
D: -

CDR3: CASSSRQGAREQYF
DNA: TGCGCCAGCAGTTCCCGACAGGGGGCAAGGGAGCAGTACTTC
V: TRBV5-1
J: TRBJ2-7
D: TRBD1

CDR3: CASKTSGGAFGTGELFF
DNA: TGTGCCAGCAAGACTAGCGGGGGGGCGTTTGGCACCGGGGAGCTGTTTTTT
V: TRBV28
J: TRBJ2-2
D: TRBD2